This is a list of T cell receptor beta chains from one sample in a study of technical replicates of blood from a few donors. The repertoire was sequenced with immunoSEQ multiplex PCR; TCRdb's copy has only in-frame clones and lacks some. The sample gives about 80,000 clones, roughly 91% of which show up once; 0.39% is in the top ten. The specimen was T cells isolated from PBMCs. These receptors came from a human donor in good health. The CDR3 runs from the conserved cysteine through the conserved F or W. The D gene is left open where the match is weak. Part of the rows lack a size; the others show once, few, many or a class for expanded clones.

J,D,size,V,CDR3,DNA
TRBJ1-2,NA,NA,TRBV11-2,CASSSIQGYGYTF,TGTGCCAGCAGCTCGATACAGGGTTACGGCTACACCTTC
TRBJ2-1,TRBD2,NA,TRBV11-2,CASSLGGEGLYNEQFF,TGTGCCAGCAGCTTAGGGGGGGAGGGCCTCTACAATGAGCAGTTCTTC
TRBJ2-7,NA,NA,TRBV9,CASSVDPGMANEQYF,TGTGCCAGCAGCGTAGATCCAGGAATGGCTAACGAGCAGTACTTC
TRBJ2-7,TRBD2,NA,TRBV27,CASSLSIGDYSYEQYF,TGTGCCAGCAGTTTATCGATTGGGGACTACTCCTACGAGCAGTACTTC
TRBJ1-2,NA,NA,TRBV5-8,CASSWARGTNYGYTF,TGTGCCAGCAGCTGGGCCCGGGGAACTAACTATGGCTACACCTTC
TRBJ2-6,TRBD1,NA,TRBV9,CASSFHRGFGANVLTF,TGTGCCAGCAGCTTCCACAGGGGGTTTGGGGCCAACGTCCTGACTTTC
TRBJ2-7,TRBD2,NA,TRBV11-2,CASSSAGTSLYEQYF,TGTGCCAGCAGCTCCGCCGGGACTAGTCTCTACGAGCAGTACTTC
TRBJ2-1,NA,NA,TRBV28,CASSPPGLPYNEQFF,TGTGCCAGCAGCCCCCCAGGGTTACCCTACAATGAGCAGTTCTTC
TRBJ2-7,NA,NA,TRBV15,CATSHGREVGEQYF,TGTGCCACCAGCCATGGAAGGGAGGTTGGTGAGCAGTACTTC
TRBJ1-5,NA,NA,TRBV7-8,CASSRGRGGLGNQPQHF,TGTGCCAGCAGCCGTGGGAGGGGAGGATTGGGCAATCAGCCCCAGCATTTT
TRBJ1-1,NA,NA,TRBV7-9,CASSLMGGSSSGAFF,TGTGCCAGCAGCCTCATGGGGGGCTCCTCTAGCGGAGCTTTCTTT
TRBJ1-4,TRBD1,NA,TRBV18,CASSDRGEKLFF,TGTGCCAGCTCTGACAGGGGTGAAAAACTGTTTTTT
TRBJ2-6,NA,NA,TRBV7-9,CASSFYSGANVLTF,TGTGCCAGCAGCTTTTACTCTGGGGCCAACGTCCTGACTTTC
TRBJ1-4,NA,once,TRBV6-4,CASSEFAGAPGELFF,TGTGCCAGCAGTGAATTTGCGGGCGCTCCCGGGGAACTGTTTTTT
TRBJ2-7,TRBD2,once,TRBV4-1,CASSQEGGSDSPYEQYF,TGCGCCAGCAGCCAAGAGGGAGGGAGCGATAGCCCCTACGAGCAGTACTTC
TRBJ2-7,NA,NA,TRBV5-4,CASSSISHEQYF,TGTGCCAGCAGCTCCATTAGCCACGAGCAGTACTTC
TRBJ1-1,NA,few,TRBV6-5,CASQWGGNTEAFF,TGTGCCAGCCAGTGGGGGGGAAACACTGAAGCTTTCTTT
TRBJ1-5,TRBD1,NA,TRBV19,CASMDRGGQPQHF,TGTGCCAGTATGGACAGGGGTGGACAGCCCCAGCATTTT
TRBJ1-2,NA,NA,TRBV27,CASRRQAGHDYGYTF,TGTGCCAGCAGACGCCAAGCGGGGCATGACTATGGCTACACCTTC
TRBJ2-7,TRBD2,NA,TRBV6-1,CASSASGLANF,TGTGCCAGCAGTGCGTCGGGACTAGCGAACTTC
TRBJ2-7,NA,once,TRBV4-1,CASSQVGGEQYF,TGCGCCAGCAGCCAAGTCGGGGGCGAGCAGTACTTC
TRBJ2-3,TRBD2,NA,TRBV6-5,CASTPLAGYTQYF,TGTGCCAGCACCCCCCTAGCGGGATATACGCAGTATTTT
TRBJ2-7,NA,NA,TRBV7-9,CASSSLRNGTQIHEQYF,TGTGCCAGCAGCTCCCTTCGGAACGGGACTCAAATTCACGAGCAGTACTTC
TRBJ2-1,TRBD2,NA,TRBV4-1,CASSQDDLAGNNEQFF,TGCGCCAGCAGCCAAGACGACCTAGCGGGAAACAATGAGCAGTTCTTC
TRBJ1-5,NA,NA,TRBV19,CASSPRGGAYGQPQHF,TGTGCCAGTAGTCCTCGAGGGGGGGCCTATGGTCAGCCCCAGCATTTT
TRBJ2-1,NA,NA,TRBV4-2,CASSQGLETYNEQFF,TGTGCCAGCAGCCAAGGACTAGAGACCTACAATGAGCAGTTCTTC